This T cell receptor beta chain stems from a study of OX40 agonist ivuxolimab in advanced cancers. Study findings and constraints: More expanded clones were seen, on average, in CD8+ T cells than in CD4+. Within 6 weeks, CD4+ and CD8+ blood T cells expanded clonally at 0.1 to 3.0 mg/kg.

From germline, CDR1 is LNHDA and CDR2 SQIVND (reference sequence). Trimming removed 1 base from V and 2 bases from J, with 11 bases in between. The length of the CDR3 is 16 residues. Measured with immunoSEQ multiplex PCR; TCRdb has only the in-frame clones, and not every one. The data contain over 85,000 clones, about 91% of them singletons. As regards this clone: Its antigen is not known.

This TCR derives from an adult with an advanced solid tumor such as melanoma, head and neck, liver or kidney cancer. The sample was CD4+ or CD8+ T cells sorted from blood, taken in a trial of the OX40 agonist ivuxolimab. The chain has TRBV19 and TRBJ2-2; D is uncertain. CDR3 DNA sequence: TGTGCCAGTAGTATAGGGCAGGCGTTAAACACCGGGGAGCTGTTTTTT. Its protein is CASSIGQALNTGELFF.